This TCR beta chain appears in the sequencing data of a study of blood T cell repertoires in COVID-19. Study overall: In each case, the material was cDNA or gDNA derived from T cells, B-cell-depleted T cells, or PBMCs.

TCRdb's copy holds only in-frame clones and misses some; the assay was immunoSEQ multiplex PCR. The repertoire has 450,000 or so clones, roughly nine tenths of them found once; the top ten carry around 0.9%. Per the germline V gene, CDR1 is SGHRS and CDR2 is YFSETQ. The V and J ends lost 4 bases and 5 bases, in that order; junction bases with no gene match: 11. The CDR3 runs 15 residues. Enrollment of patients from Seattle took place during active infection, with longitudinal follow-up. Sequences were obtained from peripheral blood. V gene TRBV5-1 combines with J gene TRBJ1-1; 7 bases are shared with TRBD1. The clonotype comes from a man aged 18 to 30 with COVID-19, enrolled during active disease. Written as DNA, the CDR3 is TGCGCCAGCAGCCAAAGGACTGGGACAGTTACTGAAGCTTTCTTT. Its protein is CASSQRTGTVTEAFF.